This passage covers 17 T cell receptor beta chains from one sample sequenced in a study of blood T cell repertoires in COVID-19. The table came from immunoSEQ multiplex PCR; TCRdb's copy has only in-frame clones and leaves some out. The repertoire holds around 500,000 clones, with roughly 90% as singletons. Source material: PBMCs or T cells enriched from blood (not recorded which). These receptors were taken from a woman aged 40 to 50 who had recovered from COVID-19.

In its sample, this clone was seen once. The rearrangement uses TRBV11-2 and TRBJ2-2, with a weak D call TRBD2 (7 bases). The V gene's germline CDR1 is SGHAT and CDR2 FQNNGV. Trimming shortened V by 8 bases and J by 5 bases, and 18 bases separated the two germline ends. There are 15 residues in the CDR3. CDR3 amino acids: CASQLGGAYTGELFF. The CDR3 DNA follows: TGTGCCAGCCAACTTGGGGGGGCCTATACCGGGGAGCTGTTTTTT.

The V and J genes are TRBV24-1 and TRBJ1-2, with 7 nucleotides matching TRBD1. V shed 6 bases and J 4 bases; nucleotides not matched to a gene: 7. CDR1 KGHDR and CDR2 SFDVKD come from the germline V gene. The length of the CDR3 is 14 residues. The CDR3 is CATSKTGISYGYTF. The DNA of the CDR3 is TGTGCCACCAGTAAGACAGGGATAAGCTATGGCTACACCTTC.

J is TRBJ1-6 and V is TRBV18; unclear D gene. Trimming stripped 2 bases from V and 8 bases from J, with 7 bases between. Germline lookup yields CDR1 KGHSH and CDR2 LQKENI. This CDR3 is 13 amino acids long. As DNA, the CDR3 is TGTGCCAGCTCACCATATCAGGATTCACCCCTCCACTTT. It yields the protein CASSPYQDSPLHF.

This clone appeared once. The rearrangement links TRBV10-3 to TRBJ2-1; 10 nucleotides agree with TRBD2. The germline gives CDR1 ENHRY, CDR2 SYGVKD. With 0 bases clipped from V and 8 bases from J, the junction kept 4 bases outside the gene matches. The CDR3 is 15 residues long. Here the CDR3 reads CAISESLAGRDEQFF. CDR3 nucleotides: TGTGCCATCAGTGAGTCACTAGCGGGAAGGGATGAGCAGTTCTTC.

The chain combines TRBV18 with TRBJ2-3; D gene uncertain. Germline V gene sequence: CDR1 KGHSH, CDR2 LQKENI. This CDR3 is built from 13 residues. The ends were cut back, 0 bases at V and 5 bases at J, with 6 bases in the middle. The CDR3 region has the DNA TGTGCCAGCTCACCACCTTCAGGAGATACGCAGTATTTT. This translates into CASSPPSGDTQYF.

The rearrangement links TRBV5-1 to TRBJ2-3, with D possibly matching TRBD2 (6 bases). Germline V gene lookup returns CDR1 SGHRS and CDR2 YFSETQ. CDR3 length equals 17 residues. Trimming removed 0 bases from V and 3 bases from J, with 17 bases in between. The DNA of the CDR3 is TGCGCCAGCAGCTTGGTAGGACTAAACCTAGGAACAGATACGCAGTATTTT. Its translation is CASSLVGLNLGTDTQYF.

The rearrangement joins TRBV5-8 to TRBJ1-3; tentatively, D is TRBD1 (5 bases). Between the trimmed V and J ends, which lost 4 bases and 0 bases, there was a span of 14 bases. Germline CDR1 reads SGHTS; CDR2 reads YDEGEE. The CDR3 runs 16 residues. The CDR3: CASSDVTENSGNTIYF. In DNA, the CDR3 is TGTGCCAGCAGCGACGTGACAGAAAACTCTGGAAACACCATATATTTT.

The rearrangement joins TRBV4-3 to TRBJ1-6, with 7 bases identical to TRBD1. This CDR3 spans 15 amino acids. From germline, CDR1 is LGHNA and CDR2 YSLEER. V dropped 6 bases and J dropped 6; count of bases not matched to a gene: 8. The CDR3 protein is CASRQRGLGNSPLHF. CDR3 DNA: TGCGCCAGCAGACAAAGGGGGCTTGGTAATTCACCCCTCCACTTT.

This clone was observed a few times. V is TRBV4-1 and J is TRBJ1-1; D call uncertain. Germline CDR1 reads MGHRA; CDR2 reads YSYEKL. The CDR3 has 16 residues. V was clipped by 3 bases and J by 1 base, with 15 bases between them. Here the CDR3 DNA reads TGCGCCAGCAGCCACCGAACCCGAACTCCGAACACTGAAGCTTTCTTT. This gives the protein CASSHRTRTPNTEAFF.

This chain uses TRBV7-2 with TRBJ2-7; D may be TRBD2 (6 bases). CDR1 is SGHTA, CDR2 FQGNSA, per germline. CDR3 length: 15 residues. V lost 5 bases, J lost 3 bases, and 17 bases lay in between. The chain's CDR3 is CASSPRRENLYEQYF. As DNA, the CDR3 is TGTGCCAGCAGCCCCAGGCGGGAAAATCTCTACGAGCAGTACTTC.

This clone came up once. The CDR3 DNA reads TGTGCCAGCAGCCCGGGACAGACCCTGAACACTGAAGCTTTCTTT. Translating it yields CASSPGQTLNTEAFF. The chain joins TRBV4-2 to TRBJ1-1; 7 nucleotides match TRBD1. The germline V gene has CDR1 LGHNA and CDR2 YNFKEQ. V was clipped by 4 bases and J by 0 bases; unmatched bases: 5. The CDR3 runs to 15 residues.

V is TRBV29-1 and J is TRBJ1-2, with TRBD1 matching 11 bases. The CDR3 length is 12 residues. Germline lookup yields CDR1 SQVTM and CDR2 ANQGSEA. V lost 6 bases, J lost 8 bases, and 5 bases stayed unmatched. CDR3 in DNA: TGCAGCGTCTGGGACAGGGGGGAAGGCTACACCTTC. Translation gives CSVWDRGEGYTF.

This clone came up once. This chain links TRBV3-1 (or the pseudogene TRBV3-2) with TRBJ1-1; D call uncertain. CDR3 length: 13 residues. Looked up from germline, CDR1 is LGHDT and CDR2 is YNNKEL (reference sequence). The V end lost 1 base, the J end lost 7 bases, and 10 bases lay between the germline ends. The CDR3 loop reads CASSQVIGSEAFF. DNA for the CDR3: TGTGCCAGCAGCCAAGTAATTGGGAGTGAAGCTTTCTTT.

The chain uses TRBV6-5 and TRBJ1-1; 7 nucleotides match TRBD1. The CDR3 runs to 13 residues. Trimming took 6 bases from V and 5 from J; bases not matched to a gene: 6. Germline V gives CDR1 MNHEY, CDR2 SVGAGI. The CDR3 reads CASSLIQGTEAFF. CDR3 DNA: TGTGCCAGCAGCCTCATACAGGGGACTGAAGCTTTCTTT.

This clone was seen only once. V is TRBV11-3 and J is TRBJ2-7, with D perhaps matching TRBD1 (6 bases). There are 16 residues in the CDR3. Germline V lookup: CDR1 SGHNT, CDR2 YENEEA. The V and J ends lost 5 bases and 6 bases respectively, with 23 bases between them. CDR3 sequence: CASSVRQAPMGIEQYF. The CDR3 region has the DNA TGTGCCAGCAGCGTACGACAGGCCCCCATGGGGATCGAGCAGTACTTC.

The V and J genes are TRBV7-2 and TRBJ2-3, with 7 bases matching TRBD2. This CDR3 has 15 amino acids. CDR1 and CDR2 (germline): SGHTA, FQGNSA. The V gene end was trimmed by 1 base and the J gene end by 1 base; junction bases not matched to a gene: 2. In DNA form, the CDR3 reads TGTGCCAGCAGCTTAGTAACTAGCGGCACAGATACGCAGTATTTT. This translates into CASSLVTSGTDTQYF.

Here the CDR3 reads CASQTELRGTEAFF. The CDR3 DNA reads as TGTGCCAGCCAAACCGAACTAAGGGGAACTGAAGCTTTCTTT. The chain recombines TRBV18 with TRBJ1-1; possibly TRBD1 for D (5 bases). The CDR3 spans 14 residues. Germline loops: CDR1 KGHSH, CDR2 LQKENI. V lost 8 bases to trimming and J lost 5 bases, with 18 bases between them.